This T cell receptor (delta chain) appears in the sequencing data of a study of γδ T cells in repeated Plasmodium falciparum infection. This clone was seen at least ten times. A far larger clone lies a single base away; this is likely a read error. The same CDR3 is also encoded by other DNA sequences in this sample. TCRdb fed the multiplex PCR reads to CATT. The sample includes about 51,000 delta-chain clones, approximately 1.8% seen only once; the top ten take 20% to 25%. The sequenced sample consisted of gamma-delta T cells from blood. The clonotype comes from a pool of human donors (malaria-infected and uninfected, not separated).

CDR3 region: CACDSVGGIRDKLIF. Written as DNA, the CDR3 is TGCGCCTGTGATTCTGTCGGGGGGATACGCGATAAACTCATCTTT. V is TRDV2 and J is TRDJ1; 10 bases align to TRDD3. The CDR3 has 15 residues. In germline, CDR1 is GEAIGNYY, CDR2 EKD.